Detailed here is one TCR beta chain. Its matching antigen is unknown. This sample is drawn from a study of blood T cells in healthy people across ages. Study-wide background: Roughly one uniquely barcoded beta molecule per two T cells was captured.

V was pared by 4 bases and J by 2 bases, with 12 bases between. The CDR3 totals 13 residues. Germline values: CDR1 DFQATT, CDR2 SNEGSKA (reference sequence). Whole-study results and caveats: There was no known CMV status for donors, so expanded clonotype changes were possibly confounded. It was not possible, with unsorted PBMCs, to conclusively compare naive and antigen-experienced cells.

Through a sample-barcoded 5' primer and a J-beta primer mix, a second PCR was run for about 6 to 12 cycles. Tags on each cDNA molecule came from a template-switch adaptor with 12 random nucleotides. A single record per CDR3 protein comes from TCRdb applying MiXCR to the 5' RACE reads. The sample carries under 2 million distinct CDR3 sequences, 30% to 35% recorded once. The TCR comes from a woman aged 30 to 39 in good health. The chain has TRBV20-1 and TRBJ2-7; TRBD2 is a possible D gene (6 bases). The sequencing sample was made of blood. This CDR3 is CSATQRVAYEQYF. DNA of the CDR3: TGCAGTGCTACCCAGCGGGTCGCCTACGAGCAGTACTTC.